The next 23 T cell receptor beta chains were all read from a single sample in a study of cytomegalovirus exposure and HLA in healthy donors. Researchers ran the PCR with 60 Vbeta and 13 Jbeta primers. Method: immunoSEQ multiplex PCR; TCRdb's copy keeps in-frame clones and lacks some. Among some 110,000 clones, nearly 85% were seen once, and the ten largest hold about 6.3%. Sequenced input: PBMCs. These receptors came from a man between 18 and 35 years old in good health and CMV-seronegative.

V usage is TRBV12-5 and J usage is TRBJ2-5, with 11 bases that match TRBD1. This CDR3 region has 16 residues. CDR1 is LGHNT and CDR2 is FRNRAP in the germline V gene. The trim removed 3 bases at V and 5 bases at J, leaving 8 bases unmatched. The CDR3, as DNA: TGTGCTAGTGGTTTAGGACAGGGGGCGTTGTACGAGACCCAGTACTTC. Protein product: CASGLGQGALYETQYF.

This clone was recorded once. The chain is built from TRBV12-5 and TRBJ1-1; TRBD1 agrees at 9 bases. J lost 10 bases, V lost 5 bases, and 8 bases had no gene match. Germline V gene lookup returns CDR1 LGHNT and CDR2 FRNRAP. This CDR3 region has 13 residues. Here the CDR3 DNA reads TGTGCTAGTGGTATGGGGGGACAGGGTGCAGCTTTCTTT. Its translation is CASGMGGQGAAFF.

The chain is built from TRBV21-1 and TRBJ2-7; TRBD2, the D gene given by the table, was not confirmed from the DNA. TRBV21-1 is a documented pseudogene. CDR3 length: 15 residues. This CDR3 reads CASSKIAGAGYEQYF. Written as DNA, the CDR3 is TGTGCCAGCAGCAAAATAGCGGGAGCGGGATACGAGCAGTACTTC.

V gene TRBV28 combines with J gene TRBJ2-7, with 9 bases that match TRBD2. CDR1 is MDHEN and CDR2 is SYDVKM in the germline V gene. The length of the CDR3 is 13 residues. V was pared by 11 bases and J by 5 bases, with 10 bases of the junction left unmatched. The CDR3 coding sequence is TGTGCCGCCGCGGGGGGGCGCGAGAACGAGCAGTACTTC. As protein: CAAAGGRENEQYF.

This sequence joins TRBV5-4 and TRBJ2-1, with 14 bases lining up with TRBD2. The CDR3 is 17 residues long. Germline V gives CDR1 SGHNT, CDR2 YYREEE (reference sequence). The V segment lost 2 bases and the J segment 2 bases; nucleotides outside the gene matches: 3. The CDR3 is CASSLGLAGGPYNEQFF. The CDR3 DNA follows: TGTGCCAGCAGCTTAGGACTAGCGGGAGGCCCCTACAATGAGCAGTTCTTC.

The V gene is TRBV5-1, the J gene TRBJ1-6; 9 bases are a match to TRBD1. The trim removed 4 bases at V and 7 bases at J, leaving 6 bases unmatched. This CDR3 is 15 amino acids long. In germline, CDR1 is SGHRS, CDR2 YFSETQ. The CDR3 protein is CASSPGDRDNSPLHF. CDR3 nucleotides: TGCGCCAGCAGCCCGGGGGACAGGGACAATTCACCCCTCCACTTT.

The chain carries TRBV11-2 and TRBJ2-2, with 13 bases fitting TRBD2. The CDR3 loop spans 17 amino acids. Losses at the gene ends were 5 bases for V and 5 bases for J; bases not matched to a gene: 8. The germline V gene encodes CDR1 SGHAT and CDR2 FQNNGV. The CDR3 loop reads CASSTRTSGRITGELFF. CDR3 in DNA: TGTGCCAGCAGCACCAGGACTAGCGGGAGAATTACCGGGGAGCTGTTTTTT.

This clone was counted once. The chain joins TRBV30 to TRBJ2-7; maybe TRBD1 (5 bases). Between the trimmed V and J ends, which lost 0 bases and 7 bases, there was a span of 10 bases. From germline, CDR1 is GTSNPN and CDR2 SVGIG (reference sequence). The CDR3 loop spans 12 amino acids. The CDR3 DNA reads TGTGCCTGGAGTGTACCCAGGGATGAGCAGTACTTC. Translating it yields CAWSVPRDEQYF.

This clone was detected only a few times. The V and J genes are TRBV19 and TRBJ1-3; D gene uncertain. This CDR3 is 14 amino acids long. V shed 0 bases and J shed 0 bases, with 3 bases lying between them. Germline CDR1 and CDR2: LNHDA and SQIVND (reference sequence). The CDR3: CASSIESSGNTIYF. CDR3 DNA sequence: TGTGCCAGTAGTATAGAGAGCTCTGGAAACACCATATATTTT.

The rearrangement links TRBV7-2 to TRBJ1-3, with 7 bases matching TRBD1. CDR1 is SGHTA, CDR2 FQGNSA, per germline. The CDR3 contains 17 residues. Trimming took 4 bases from V and 0 from J; bases not matched to a gene: 9. CDR3 sequence: CASSWRPGGHSGNTIYF. The CDR3 region has the DNA TGTGCCAGCAGCTGGAGGCCAGGGGGGCACTCTGGAAACACCATATATTTT.

This chain links TRBV19 with TRBJ2-3, with a possible D match to TRBD1 (6 bases). The CDR3 runs to 17 residues. V lost 3 bases and J lost 3, with 19 bases in between. The germline CDR1 and CDR2 sequences are LNHDA and SQIVND (reference sequence). CDR3 amino acids: CASSIPLSGHATDTQYF. The DNA of the CDR3 is TGTGCCAGTAGTATTCCCCTCTCGGGACACGCGACAGATACGCAGTATTTT.

This chain joins TRBV27 and TRBJ2-7; maybe TRBD1 (6 bases). Germline V gene sequence: CDR1 MNHEY, CDR2 SMNVEV (reference sequence). Trimming removed 2 bases at V and 6 bases at J, with 11 bases between. The CDR3 is made up of 13 amino acids. Written as DNA, the CDR3 is TGTGCCAGCAGTTTAGGCCGGACAGCCGAGCAGTACTTC. Its translation is CASSLGRTAEQYF.

The chain employs TRBV6-5 and TRBJ2-6, with no clear D. V dropped 3 bases and J dropped 0 bases, with 6 bases sitting between them. Germline V CDR1 and CDR2: MNHEY, SVGAGI. This CDR3 contains 15 residues. CDR3 protein: CASSYRVSGANVLTF. CDR3 nucleotide sequence: TGTGCCAGCAGTTATCGCGTCTCTGGGGCCAACGTCCTGACTTTC.

V is TRBV27 and J is TRBJ1-5; the D is unclear. Looked up from germline, CDR1 is MNHEY and CDR2 is SMNVEV (reference sequence). The CDR3 length is 14 residues. The V and J ends lost 9 bases and 7 bases respectively, with 19 bases between them. The CDR3 DNA reads TGTGCCAGTCGGAGGTCGGGCTCGGGCCAGCCCCAGCATTTT. Translation gives CASRRSGSGQPQHF.

The chain is built from TRBV27 and TRBJ2-2, with a tentative D call TRBD1 (5 bases). Trimming removed 8 bases at V and 0 bases at J, with 10 bases between. This CDR3 is 14 amino acids long. Germline CDR1 and CDR2: MNHEY and SMNVEV (reference sequence). CDR3 in DNA: TGTGCCAGCGGCGAGACAGCGAACACCGGGGAGCTGTTTTTT. Its translation: CASGETANTGELFF.

V and J are TRBV9 and TRBJ2-6; 9 nucleotides line up with TRBD1. Trimming took 2 bases from V and 2 from J; bases not matched to a gene: 8. Germline V gene lookup returns CDR1 SGDLS and CDR2 YYNGEE. The CDR3 length is 18 residues. CDR3 region: CASSVPGQGIPGANVLTF. In DNA, the CDR3 is TGTGCCAGCAGCGTCCCGGGACAGGGTATCCCTGGGGCCAACGTCCTGACTTTC.

The gene calls are TRBV7-9 and TRBJ2-7; D gene ambiguous. The V and J ends lost 4 bases and 5 bases respectively, with 15 bases between them. The CDR3 has 14 residues. Germline-derived CDR1 and CDR2 are SEHNR and FQNEAQ (reference sequence). The CDR3 here is CASSYQNLEDEQYF. The CDR3 bases are TGTGCCAGCAGCTACCAGAACTTAGAGGACGAGCAGTACTTC.

CDR3 bases: TGTGCCAGCACCAAAGCGGGCACAGGGGTGAAGGCCAACGTCCTGACTTTC. Encoded protein: CASTKAGTGVKANVLTF. The rearrangement uses TRBV9 and TRBJ2-6, with TRBD1 as a possible D gene (7 bases). There are 17 residues in the CDR3. Trimming took 6 bases from V and 6 from J, leaving 22 bases between them. Looked up from germline, CDR1 is SGDLS and CDR2 is YYNGEE.

The J gene is TRBJ2-7, the V gene TRBV27; TRBD2 is a possible D gene (7 bases). The CDR3 has 13 amino acids. With 6 bases removed from V and 10 bases from J, the gap between germline ends came to 19 bases. The germline V gene has CDR1 MNHEY and CDR2 SMNVEV (reference sequence). This CDR3 is CASSYSKGGEQYF. In nucleotides, the CDR3 is TGTGCCAGCAGCTATTCTAAAGGGGGGGAACAGTACTTC.

This chain links TRBV6-6 with TRBJ1-1; 9 nucleotides match TRBD1. CDR3 size: 15 residues. V gave up 6 bases and J gave up 1 base; unmatched junction bases: 6. Germline V gene lookup returns CDR1 MNHNY and CDR2 SVGAGI (reference sequence). In nucleotides, the CDR3 is TGTGCCAGCAGCTCGCGGGACAGGGCGAACACTGAAGCTTTCTTT. Amino acids: CASSSRDRANTEAFF.

The V call is TRBV4-3, the J call TRBJ1-2; the D is unclear. The V end was cut by 0 bases, the J end by 2 bases, with 10 bases between. Germline loops: CDR1 LGHNA, CDR2 YSLEER. This CDR3 has 15 amino acids. The CDR3 sequence is CASSQEEGSNYGYTF. Written as DNA, the CDR3 is TGCGCCAGCAGCCAAGAGGAGGGATCGAACTATGGCTACACCTTC.

V usage is TRBV28 and J usage is TRBJ2-7, with D perhaps TRBD1 (6 bases). V was shortened by 8 bases and J by 3 bases, with 14 bases between the two germline ends. This CDR3 is built from 13 residues. Germline V lookup: CDR1 MDHEN, CDR2 SYDVKM. CDR3 protein: CASGPDSYYEQYF. CDR3 bases: TGTGCCAGCGGACCGGACAGTTACTACGAGCAGTACTTC.

This rearrangement joins TRBV15 to TRBJ2-6; D is possibly TRBD1 (6 bases). CDR1 LNHNV and CDR2 YYDKDF come from the germline V gene (reference sequence). This CDR3 region has 19 residues. V was trimmed by 1 base and J by 0 bases, leaving 16 bases between them. In nucleotides, the CDR3 is TGTGCCACCAGCAGAGTTCGGCAGGGGCGACTCTCTGGGGCCAACGTCCTGACTTTC. Protein product: CATSRVRQGRLSGANVLTF.